This T cell receptor beta chain was retrieved from a study of OX40 agonist ivuxolimab in advanced cancers. The CDR3 spans 12 residues. Germline assignment: CDR1 GTSNPN and CDR2 SVGIG (reference sequence). Deletions cut 0 bases from V and 2 bases from J, with 4 bases between. Findings of the study overall: At 0.1 to 3.0 mg/kg, clonal expansion of CD4+ and CD8+ blood T cells had occurred by week 6.

Using immunoSEQ multiplex PCR, the repertoire was profiled, and TCRdb retains in-frame clones only, with some absent. The sample lists around 30,000 clones; 75% to 95% were seen once. This clone has a handful of counts. Antigen specificity is unknown. The sequence came from an adult with an advanced solid tumor such as melanoma, head and neck, liver or kidney cancer. This chain connects TRBV30 to TRBJ1-1; D unresolved. This material consisted of CD4+ or CD8+ T cells sorted from blood, taken in a trial of the OX40 agonist ivuxolimab. DNA for the CDR3: TGTGCCTGGAGTGTAGTTAACACTGAAGCTTTCTTT. Its protein product is CAWSVVNTEAFF.